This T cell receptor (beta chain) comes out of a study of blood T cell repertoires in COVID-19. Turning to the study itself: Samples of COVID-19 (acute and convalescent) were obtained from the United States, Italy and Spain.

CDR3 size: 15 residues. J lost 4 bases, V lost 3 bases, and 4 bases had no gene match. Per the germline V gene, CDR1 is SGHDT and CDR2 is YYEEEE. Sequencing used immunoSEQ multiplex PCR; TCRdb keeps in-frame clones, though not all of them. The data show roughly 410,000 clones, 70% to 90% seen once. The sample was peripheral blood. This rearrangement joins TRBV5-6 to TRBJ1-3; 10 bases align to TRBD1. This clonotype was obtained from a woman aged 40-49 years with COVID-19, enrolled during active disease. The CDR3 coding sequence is TGTGCCAGCAGCTCACCGGGACAGGGGGGAAACACCATATATTTT. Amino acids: CASSSPGQGGNTIYF.